This record covers a single T cell receptor beta chain. Libraries were prepared by immunoSEQ multiplex PCR; TCRdb keeps only in-frame clonotypes and omits some of them. The sample has 10,000 or so clones, around three quarters seen once. The sample's treatment: randomized to nivolumab then ipilimumab (arm A) or the reverse (arm B). PBMC sorting kept live CD3+CD8+ cells without CD19 or CD56. There are 15 residues in the CDR3. Per the germline V gene, CDR1 is SGHRS and CDR2 is YFSETQ. With 2 bases removed from V and 4 bases from J, the gap between germline ends came to 13 bases. These data originate in a study of sequential checkpoint blockade in melanoma.

The TCR comes from a human donor with melanoma. The sample here was CD8+ T cells sorted from blood (inferred from file names), taken from a patient given nivolumab and ipilimumab in sequence. The chain has TRBV5-1 and TRBJ2-1; weak D call: TRBD1 (6 bases). The CDR3, as DNA: TGCGCCAGCAGCTTTCGGGACATTCGTTACAATGAGCAGTTCTTC. This codes for CASSFRDIRYNEQFF.